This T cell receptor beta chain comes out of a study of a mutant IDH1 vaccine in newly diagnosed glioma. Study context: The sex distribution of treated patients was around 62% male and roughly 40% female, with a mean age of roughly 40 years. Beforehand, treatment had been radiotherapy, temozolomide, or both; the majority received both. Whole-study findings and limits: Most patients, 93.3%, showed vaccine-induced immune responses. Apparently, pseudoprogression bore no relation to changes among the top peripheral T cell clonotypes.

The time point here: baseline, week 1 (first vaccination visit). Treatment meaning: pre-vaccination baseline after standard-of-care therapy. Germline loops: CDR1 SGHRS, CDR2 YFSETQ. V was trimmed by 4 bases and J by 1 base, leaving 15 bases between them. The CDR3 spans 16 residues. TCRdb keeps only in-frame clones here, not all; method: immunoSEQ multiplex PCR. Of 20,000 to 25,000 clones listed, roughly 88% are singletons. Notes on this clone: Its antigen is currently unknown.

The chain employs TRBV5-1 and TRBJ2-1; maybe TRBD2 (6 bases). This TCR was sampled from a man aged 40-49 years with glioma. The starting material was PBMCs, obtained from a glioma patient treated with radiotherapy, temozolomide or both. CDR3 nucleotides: TGCGCCAGCAGCCAGACGGGTGCGGGGTCCTACAATGAGCAGTTCTTC. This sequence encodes CASSQTGAGSYNEQFF.